The clone carrying this TCR beta chain has only a few counts. The target antigen is unknown. This sample is part of a study of vaccination and CD4 T cells after COVID-19. In the study overall: Diagnosis preceded the drawing of post-COVID samples by a median approximately 110 days (range 35 to 161).

The Oncomine TCR Beta short-read assay was applied to DNA of cultured CD4+ T cells. Each CDR3 protein is one row after TCRdb ran MiXCR on the PCR reads. The table includes more than 15,000 distinct CDR3 sequences, more than 40% detected once. The germline V gene has CDR1 ENHRY and CDR2 SYGVKD. Between the trimmed V and J ends, which lost 4 bases and 5 bases, there was a span of 9 bases. The CDR3 runs to 12 residues. Treatment meaning: roughly 11-day PBMC culture with coronavirus spike peptide pools or control peptides (ViraFEST assay). The V call is TRBV10-3, the J call TRBJ2-7, with D maybe TRBD1 (5 bases). Source: CD4+ T cells from blood, cultured in vitro, taken before SARS-CoV-2 vaccination. The receptor's source is a human donor who had recovered from COVID-19. The CDR3 DNA reads TGTGCCATCAGTGGCAGGGTGGACGAGCAGTACTTC. Residues: CAISGRVDEQYF.